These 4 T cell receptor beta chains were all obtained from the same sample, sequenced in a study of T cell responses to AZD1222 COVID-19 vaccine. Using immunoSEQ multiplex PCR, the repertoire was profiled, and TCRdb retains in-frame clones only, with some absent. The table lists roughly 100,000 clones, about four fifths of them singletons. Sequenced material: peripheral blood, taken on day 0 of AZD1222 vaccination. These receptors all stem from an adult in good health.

The chain's CDR3 is CASSTTIMNTGELFF. Written as DNA, the CDR3 is TGTGCCAGTAGTACGACAATTATGAACACCGGGGAGCTGTTTTTT. V gene TRBV19 combines with J gene TRBJ2-2; D ambiguous. CDR1 and CDR2 from the germline V gene are LNHDA and SQIVND (reference sequence). Between the trimmed V and J ends, which lost 4 bases and 1 base, there was a span of 10 bases. CDR3 length: 15 residues.

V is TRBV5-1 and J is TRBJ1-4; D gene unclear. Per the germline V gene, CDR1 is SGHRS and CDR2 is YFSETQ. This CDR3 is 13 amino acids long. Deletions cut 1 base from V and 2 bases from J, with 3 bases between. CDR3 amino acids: CASSLNTNEKLFF. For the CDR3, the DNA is TGCGCCAGCAGCTTGAACACTAATGAAAAACTGTTTTTT.

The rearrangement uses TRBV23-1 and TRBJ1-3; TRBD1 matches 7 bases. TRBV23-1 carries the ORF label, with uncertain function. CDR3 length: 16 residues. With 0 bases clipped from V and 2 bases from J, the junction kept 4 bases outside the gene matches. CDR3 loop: CASSQSGQGAGNTIYF. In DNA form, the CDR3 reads TGCGCCAGCAGTCAATCGGGGCAGGGGGCTGGAAACACCATATATTTT.

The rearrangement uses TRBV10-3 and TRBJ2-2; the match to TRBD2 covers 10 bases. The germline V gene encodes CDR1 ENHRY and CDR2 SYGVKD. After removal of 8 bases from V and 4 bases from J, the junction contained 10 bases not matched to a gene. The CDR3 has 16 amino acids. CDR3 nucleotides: TGTGCCATCGGGGGGGTACTAGCGGGGACCACCGGGGAGCTGTTTTTT. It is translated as CAIGGVLAGTTGELFF.